Listed below are T cell receptor beta chains from one sample, sequenced in a study of CD39 and CD103 CD8 tumor-infiltrating T cells. Sequenced by immunoSEQ multiplex PCR; TCRdb stores in-frame clones only, minus some. This sample carries under 20,000 clones, under 95% of them seen once, and the ten largest clones take 3.5% to 5.5%. Material: CD8+ T cells sorted from blood. These receptors all stem from a human donor with head and neck squamous cell carcinoma. Both conserved end residues are trimmed from each CDR3.

v_call: TRBV28; cdr3_length: 10; cdr3_aa: ASSPGTYGYT
v_call: TRBV5-1; cdr3_length: 9; cdr3_aa: ASSLDYEQY
v_call: TRBV10-1; cdr3_length: 10; cdr3_aa: ASSLGTGEAF
v_call: TRBV4-1; cdr3_length: 13; cdr3_aa: ASSQGTLTNEKLF
v_call: TRBV28; cdr3_length: 9; cdr3_aa: ASSWGYEQY
v_call: TRBV7-9; cdr3_length: 13; cdr3_aa: ASSPPRGQGDEQY
v_call: TRBV27; cdr3_length: 15; cdr3_aa: ASSPNSGGLTDYTQY
v_call: TRBV2; cdr3_length: 16; cdr3_aa: ASSTQETSVTPYNEQF
v_call: TRBV5-8; cdr3_length: 14; cdr3_aa: ASSFRGEAGANVLT
v_call: TRBV6-1; cdr3_length: 13; cdr3_aa: ASSEARGWSTEAF
v_call: TRBV6-4; cdr3_length: 16; cdr3_aa: ASSDSARGGHPSYEQY
v_call: TRBV4-1; cdr3_length: 11; cdr3_aa: ASSQDYGYEQF
v_call: TRBV9; cdr3_length: 12; cdr3_aa: ASSTGQDTGELF
v_call: TRBV4-2; cdr3_length: 11; cdr3_aa: ASSQDLGYEQY
v_call: TRBV12-2; cdr3_length: 14; cdr3_aa: ASRFRTARPFYGYT
v_call: TRBV27; cdr3_length: 11; cdr3_aa: ASGWGLNTEAF
v_call: TRBV2; cdr3_length: 12; cdr3_aa: ASSDLRGPTEAF
v_call: TRBV18; cdr3_length: 12; cdr3_aa: ASSPVTGLYEQY
v_call: TRBV9; cdr3_length: 15; cdr3_aa: ASSTHEVGQWDNEQF
v_call: TRBV4-1; cdr3_length: 13; cdr3_aa: ASSQDPARPYEQY
v_call: TRBV6-5; cdr3_length: 12; cdr3_aa: ASSQGLAAETQY
v_call: TRBV9; cdr3_length: 12; cdr3_aa: ASSGPGETYGYT
v_call: TRBV27; cdr3_length: 14; cdr3_aa: ASSPKGRYYNSPLH
v_call: TRBV19; cdr3_length: 11; cdr3_aa: ASSIDHRSGYT
v_call: TRBV5-1; cdr3_length: 11; cdr3_aa: ASSLALGNEQF
v_call: TRBV13; cdr3_length: 11; cdr3_aa: ASSSGTGYEQY
v_call: TRBV19; cdr3_length: 12; cdr3_aa: ASSIRDDAYEQY
v_call: TRBV5-4; cdr3_length: 13; cdr3_aa: ASSLTSGGVNEQF
v_call: TRBV2; cdr3_length: 12; cdr3_aa: ASKTFPAGNTIY
v_call: TRBV19; cdr3_length: 12; cdr3_aa: ASSLAGFRGEQF
v_call: TRBV4-1; cdr3_length: 11; cdr3_aa: ASSQDQGQPQH
v_call: TRBV9; cdr3_length: 11; cdr3_aa: ASSAGGTGELF
v_call: TRBV5-1; cdr3_length: 12; cdr3_aa: ASSWGTGFDEQF
v_call: TRBV15; cdr3_length: 10; cdr3_aa: ATSTYNQPQH
v_call: TRBV10-2; cdr3_length: 12; cdr3_aa: ASSGGHLGFEQF
v_call: TRBV4-1; cdr3_length: 13; cdr3_aa: ASSQDFQGNYGYT
v_call: TRBV7-9; cdr3_length: 11; cdr3_aa: ASSPRLGNEQY
v_call: TRBV6-1; cdr3_length: 14; cdr3_aa: ASSERAGTDYNEQF
v_call: TRBV4-1; cdr3_length: 13; cdr3_aa: ASSQAWTSGYEQY
v_call: TRBV5-8; cdr3_length: 11; cdr3_aa: ASTTTGPYGYT
v_call: TRBV28; cdr3_length: 11; cdr3_aa: ASSTGPNSPLH
v_call: TRBV28; cdr3_length: 13; cdr3_aa: ASSSGAGENEKLF
v_call: TRBV4-1; cdr3_length: 13; cdr3_aa: ASSQGGSRGNTIY
v_call: TRBV6-4; cdr3_length: 13; cdr3_aa: ASSDSSGGANEQF
v_call: TRBV21-1; cdr3_length: 13; cdr3_aa: ASSKAGAFPYEQY
v_call: TRBV13; cdr3_length: 13; cdr3_aa: ASSLISGAYNEQF
v_call: TRBV27; cdr3_length: 11; cdr3_aa: ASSHAQGYGYT
v_call: TRBV4-1; cdr3_length: 13; cdr3_aa: ASSHPTGTYVEQY
v_call: TRBV27; cdr3_length: 13; cdr3_aa: ASSLEGAFGNEQF
v_call: TRBV30; cdr3_length: 11; cdr3_aa: AWSVNSYNEQF
v_call: TRBV19; cdr3_length: 12; cdr3_aa: ASSWGQLNTEAF
v_call: TRBV2; cdr3_length: 11; cdr3_aa: ASSVSGGYGYT
v_call: TRBV5-8; cdr3_length: 13; cdr3_aa: ASTWDPGNNQPQH
v_call: TRBV5-6; cdr3_length: 15; cdr3_aa: ASSISHVRENNYGYT
v_call: TRBV19; cdr3_length: 13; cdr3_aa: ASSILPNGNTEAF
v_call: TRBV27; cdr3_length: 13; cdr3_aa: ASLPWQGLVYGYT